A selection of T cell receptor beta chains follows, all from one sample in a study of blood T cell repertoires in COVID-19. This table comes from immunoSEQ multiplex PCR, and its TCRdb copy is limited to in-frame clones, with some not included. The sample records roughly 250,000 clones, about 80% being singletons. The sequenced sample was peripheral blood. These receptors all stem from a woman aged 80 or older with acute or convalescent COVID-19. Both conserved end residues are part of each CDR3. D genes are given only for firm matches. Clone size, where shown, is once, few, many, or a class for clones that have expanded.

.	.	TRBV6-5	TRBJ1-2	CASLKPGQKNYGYTF	TGTGCCAGCCTGAAGCCGGGACAAAAGAACTATGGCTACACCTTC
.	TRBD1	TRBV18	TRBJ1-6	CASSETGGFYNSPLHF	TGTGCCAGCTCAGAGACAGGGGGCTTCTATAATTCACCCCTCCACTTT
.	TRBD1	TRBV7-2	TRBJ1-6	CASSRTGQHNSPLHF	TGTGCCAGCAGCCGGACAGGCCAACATAATTCACCCCTCCACTTT
.	.	TRBV30	TRBJ2-2	CAWIPGPTHTGELFF	TGTGCCTGGATTCCAGGCCCAACTCACACCGGGGAGCTGTTTTTT
.	TRBD1	TRBV7-9	TRBJ1-2	CASATKTPGRGNYYGYTF	TGTGCCAGCGCCACCAAAACGCCAGGCAGGGGGAATTACTATGGCTACACCTTC
few	.	TRBV28	TRBJ1-1	CASSFSQDRKAFF	TGTGCCAGCAGTTTTTCCCAGGACAGAAAAGCTTTCTTT
.	.	TRBV18	TRBJ2-1	CASSPGGRGNEQFF	TGTGCCAGCTCACCGGGGGGGCGCGGAAATGAGCAGTTCTTC
.	TRBD2	TRBV28	TRBJ2-3	CASSLGGYTDTQYF	TGTGCCAGCAGCCTCGGGGGGTACACAGATACGCAGTATTTT
.	TRBD1	TRBV3-1/TRBV3-2	TRBJ1-5	CASSQDLGTGIQPQHF	TGTGCCAGCAGCCAAGATTTAGGGACAGGGATTCAGCCCCAGCATTTT
few	.	TRBV28	TRBJ2-7	CATSTRDEQYF	TGTGCCACCTCTACCAGGGACGAGCAGTACTTC
.	.	TRBV5-1	TRBJ2-7	CASSLRSASYEQYF	TGCGCCAGCAGCTTGCGTAGCGCTTCCTACGAGCAGTACTTC
.	TRBD2	TRBV5-8	TRBJ2-1	CASSLKAGGHNEQFF	TGTGCCAGCAGCTTGAAGGCGGGGGGCCACAATGAGCAGTTCTTC
.	TRBD1	TRBV5-8	TRBJ1-4	CASSTGQQATNEKLFF	TGTGCCAGCAGCACGGGACAGCAAGCAACTAATGAAAAACTGTTTTTT
.	.	TRBV5-1	TRBJ1-1	CASSLTGSMNTEAFF	TGCGCCAGCAGCTTGACAGGTTCCATGAACACTGAAGCTTTCTTT
.	TRBD2	TRBV27	TRBJ2-3	CASSLKLAGNSSTDTQYF	TGTGCCAGCAGTTTAAAACTAGCGGGGAACTCTAGCACAGATACGCAGTATTTT
.	TRBD1	TRBV28	TRBJ2-7	CASIGTGKKSYEQYF	TGTGCCAGCATAGGGACAGGGAAAAAATCCTACGAGCAGTACTTC
.	.	TRBV15	TRBJ1-2	CATSRGGTGPYGYTF	TGTGCCACCAGCAGAGGGGGTACAGGGCCCTATGGCTACACCTTC
.	.	TRBV10-3	TRBJ1-2	CAISEKQLDGYTF	TGTGCCATCAGTGAGAAACAGTTGGATGGCTACACCTTC
.	TRBD1	TRBV5-1	TRBJ1-4	CASSSGGLREKLFF	TGCGCCAGCAGCTCAGGGGGGTTGAGAGAAAAACTGTTTTTT
.	TRBD1	TRBV2	TRBJ1-6	CASSLTGYNSPLHF	TGTGCCAGCAGTCTGACAGGGTATAATTCACCCCTCCACTTT
few	.	TRBV5-6	TRBJ1-5	CASSTRGGTGQPQHF	TGTGCCAGCAGCACGAGGGGGGGAACGGGTCAGCCCCAGCATTTT
.	.	TRBV28	TRBJ1-4	CASSTRREGREKLFF	TGTGCCAGCAGTACACGTCGCGAGGGCCGGGAAAAACTGTTTTTT
.	.	TRBV2	TRBJ2-7	CASSAQGYEQYF	TGTGCCAGCAGTGCACAGGGCTACGAGCAGTACTTC
.	TRBD1	TRBV7-2	TRBJ2-7	CASSFSRGRYEQYF	TGTGCCAGCAGCTTCTCCAGGGGGCGGTACGAGCAGTACTTC
.	.	TRBV2	TRBJ2-2	CASSESRRGSLTGELFF	TGTGCCAGCAGTGAATCCCGAAGGGGGAGCCTCACCGGGGAGCTGTTTTTT
.	TRBD1	TRBV19	TRBJ1-2	CASTHTGEGEYGYTF	TGTGCCAGTACCCATACAGGGGAAGGTGAGTATGGCTACACCTTC
.	.	TRBV13	TRBJ2-2	CASSPPRIPRTGELFF	TGTGCCAGCAGTCCCCCAAGGATCCCGAGGACCGGGGAGCTGTTTTTT
.	.	TRBV24-1	TRBJ2-2	CATSGTPGIGELFF	TGTGCCACCAGCGGGACACCAGGGATCGGGGAGCTGTTTTTT
.	TRBD2	TRBV5-1	TRBJ2-5	CASSYGGATETQYF	TGCGCCAGCAGCTACGGGGGGGCCACGGAGACCCAGTACTTC
once	TRBD2	TRBV5-4	TRBJ2-3	CASSPTGLEHKYF	TGTGCCAGCAGCCCGACGGGACTAGAACATAAGTATTTT
once	TRBD1	TRBV5-1	TRBJ1-2	CASSLGLSRDRPYGYTF	TGCGCCAGCAGCTTGGGTCTTTCTCGGGACAGACCCTATGGCTACACCTTC
.	.	TRBV5-1	TRBJ2-2	CASSTGLLGELFF	TGCGCCAGCAGCACAGGGTTACTCGGGGAGCTGTTTTTT
.	TRBD2	TRBV15	TRBJ2-3	CATSPRTSGLTDTQYF	TGTGCCACCAGCCCCAGGACTAGCGGGCTCACAGATACGCAGTATTTT
few	.	TRBV5-4	TRBJ2-3	CASSPGGRGTDTQYF	TGTGCCAGCAGCCCGGGGGGCCGGGGCACAGATACGCAGTATTTT
.	TRBD2	TRBV18	TRBJ2-7	CASSAGGPYEQYF	TGTGCCAGCTCAGCGGGGGGGCCGTACGAGCAGTACTTC
few	.	TRBV3-1/TRBV3-2	TRBJ1-2	CASSHHDRRNYGYTF	TGTGCCAGCAGCCACCATGACAGGAGGAACTATGGCTACACCTTC
.	TRBD2	TRBV12-3/TRBV12-4	TRBJ2-7	CASSRTSGDEQYF	TGTGCCAGCAGCCGGACTAGCGGGGACGAGCAGTACTTC
.	.	TRBV9	TRBJ1-1	CASSVDFRGEAFF	TGTGCCAGCAGCGTAGATTTCAGGGGTGAAGCTTTCTTT
.	.	TRBV5-1	TRBJ1-5	CASSLEGRSDQPQHF	TGCGCCAGCAGCTTGGAAGGGAGGAGCGATCAGCCCCAGCATTTT
once	.	TRBV18	TRBJ1-1	CASSTLGSMNTEAFF	TGTGCCAGCTCCACGTTGGGCAGCATGAACACTGAAGCTTTCTTT
.	TRBD1	TRBV6-5	TRBJ2-7	CASSWTGNYEQYF	TGTGCCAGCAGTTGGACAGGGAACTACGAGCAGTACTTC
.	.	TRBV6-1	TRBJ2-1	CASSERWTDERFF	TGTGCCAGCAGTGAAAGGTGGACAGACGAGCGGTTCTTC
.	TRBD2	TRBV6-5	TRBJ2-7	CASSTGTSWVEQYF	TGTGCCAGCAGTACCGGGACTAGCTGGGTCGAGCAGTACTTC
.	TRBD1	TRBV18	TRBJ1-2	CASSPSGTGGPGYTF	TGTGCCAGCTCACCATCCGGGACAGGGGGCCCTGGCTACACCTTC
.	.	TRBV28	TRBJ1-6	CASSRRAGGSPLHF	TGTGCCAGCAGCCGACGGGCCGGGGGTTCACCCCTCCATTTT
.	TRBD1	TRBV19	TRBJ2-2	CASRRVPGQVNTGELFF	TGTGCCAGTAGACGAGTGCCGGGACAGGTAAACACCGGGGAGCTGTTTTTT
.	.	TRBV7-2	TRBJ1-6	CASSPRQAFNSPLHF	TGTGCCAGCAGCCCCCGACAGGCGTTCAATTCACCCCTCCACTTT
.	.	TRBV10-2	TRBJ1-4	CASSAIDYFGGEKLFF	TGCGCCAGCAGCGCGATCGATTACTTTGGAGGGGAAAAACTGTTTTTT
.	TRBD2	TRBV7-8	TRBJ2-1	CASSSRTSGDYNEQFF	TGTGCCAGCAGCTCTCGGACTAGCGGGGACTACAATGAGCAGTTCTTC
.	.	TRBV5-1	TRBJ1-1	CASSLGRNRGALNTEAFF	TGCGCCAGCAGCTTGGGTCGGAATCGGGGGGCTTTGAACACTGAAGCTTTCTTT
.	TRBD1	TRBV7-7	TRBJ2-2	CASSPSLDRANTGELFF	TGTGCTAGCAGCCCGAGTTTGGACAGGGCGAACACCGGGGAGCTGTTTTTT
.	.	TRBV6-5	TRBJ1-1	CASRRSGLDTEAFF	TGTGCCAGCAGGCGTTCGGGGTTGGACACTGAAGCTTTCTTT
few	TRBD1	TRBV3-1/TRBV3-2	TRBJ1-4	CASSNKDRGREKLFF	TGTGCCAGCAGCAATAAGGACAGGGGGAGGGAAAAACTGTTTTTT
.	TRBD1	TRBV2	TRBJ2-1	CASSPHGGTGARNEQFF	TGTGCCAGCAGTCCCCATGGGGGGACAGGGGCCCGCAATGAGCAGTTCTTC
.	.	TRBV30	TRBJ1-3	CAWSGDRGNTIYF	TGTGCCTGGAGTGGTGACAGGGGAAACACCATATATTTT
.	.	TRBV2	TRBJ2-7	CASSLQRDEQYF	TGTGCCAGCAGTCTACAGAGAGACGAGCAGTACTTC
once	.	TRBV6-6	TRBJ1-2	CASRSTTPYGYTF	TGTGCCAGCAGATCGACAACGCCCTATGGCTACACCTTC
.	.	TRBV4-1	TRBJ1-5	CASSQDSTGSNQPQHF	TGCGCCAGCAGCCAAGACTCAACAGGGAGTAATCAGCCCCAGCATTTT
.	.	TRBV30	TRBJ2-2	CAWSRGQNTGELFF	TGTGCCTGGAGTAGAGGACAGAACACCGGGGAGCTGTTTTTT